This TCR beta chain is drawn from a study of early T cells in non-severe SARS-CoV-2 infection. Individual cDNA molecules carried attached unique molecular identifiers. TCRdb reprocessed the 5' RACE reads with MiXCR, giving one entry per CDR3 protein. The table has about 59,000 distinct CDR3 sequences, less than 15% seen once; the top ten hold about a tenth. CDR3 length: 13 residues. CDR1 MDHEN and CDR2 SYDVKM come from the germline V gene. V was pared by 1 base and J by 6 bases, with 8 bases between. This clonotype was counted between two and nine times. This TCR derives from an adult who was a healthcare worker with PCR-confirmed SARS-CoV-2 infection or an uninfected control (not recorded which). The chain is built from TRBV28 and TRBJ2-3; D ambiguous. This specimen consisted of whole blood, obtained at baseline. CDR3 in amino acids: CASSLYRADTQYF. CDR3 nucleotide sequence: TGTGCCAGCAGTTTATACCGGGCGGATACGCAGTATTTT.